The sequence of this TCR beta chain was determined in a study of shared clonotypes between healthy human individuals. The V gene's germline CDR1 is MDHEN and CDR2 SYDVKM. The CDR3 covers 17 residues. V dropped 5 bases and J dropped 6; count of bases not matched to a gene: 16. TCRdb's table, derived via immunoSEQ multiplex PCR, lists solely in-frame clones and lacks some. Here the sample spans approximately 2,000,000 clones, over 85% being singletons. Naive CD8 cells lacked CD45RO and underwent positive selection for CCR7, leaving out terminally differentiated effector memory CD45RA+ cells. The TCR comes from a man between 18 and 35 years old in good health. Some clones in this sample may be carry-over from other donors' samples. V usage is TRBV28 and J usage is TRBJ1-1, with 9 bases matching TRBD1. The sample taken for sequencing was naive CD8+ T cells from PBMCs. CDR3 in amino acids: CASSGPGTGFRGAEAFF. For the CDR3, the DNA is TGTGCCAGCAGTGGCCCCGGGACAGGGTTCCGAGGTGCTGAAGCTTTCTTT. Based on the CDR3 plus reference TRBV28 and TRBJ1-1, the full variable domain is DVKVTQSSRYLVKRTGEKVFLECVQDMDHENMFWYRQDPGLGLRLIYFSYDVKMKEKGDIPEGYSVSREKKERFSLILESASTNQTSMYLCASSGPGTGFRGAEAFFGQGTRLTVV.